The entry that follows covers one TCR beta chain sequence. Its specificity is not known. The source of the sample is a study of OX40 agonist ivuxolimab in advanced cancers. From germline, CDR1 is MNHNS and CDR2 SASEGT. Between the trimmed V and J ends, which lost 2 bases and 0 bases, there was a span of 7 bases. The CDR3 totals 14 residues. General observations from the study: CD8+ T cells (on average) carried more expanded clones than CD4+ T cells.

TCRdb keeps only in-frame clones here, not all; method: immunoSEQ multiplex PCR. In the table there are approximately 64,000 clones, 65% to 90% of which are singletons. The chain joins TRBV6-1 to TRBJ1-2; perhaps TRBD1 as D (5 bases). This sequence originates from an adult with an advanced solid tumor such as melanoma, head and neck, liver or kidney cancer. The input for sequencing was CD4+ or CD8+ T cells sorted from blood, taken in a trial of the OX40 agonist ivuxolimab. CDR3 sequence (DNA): TGTGCCAGCAGTGAAAAGGGGACTAACTATGGCTACACCTTC. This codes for CASSEKGTNYGYTF.